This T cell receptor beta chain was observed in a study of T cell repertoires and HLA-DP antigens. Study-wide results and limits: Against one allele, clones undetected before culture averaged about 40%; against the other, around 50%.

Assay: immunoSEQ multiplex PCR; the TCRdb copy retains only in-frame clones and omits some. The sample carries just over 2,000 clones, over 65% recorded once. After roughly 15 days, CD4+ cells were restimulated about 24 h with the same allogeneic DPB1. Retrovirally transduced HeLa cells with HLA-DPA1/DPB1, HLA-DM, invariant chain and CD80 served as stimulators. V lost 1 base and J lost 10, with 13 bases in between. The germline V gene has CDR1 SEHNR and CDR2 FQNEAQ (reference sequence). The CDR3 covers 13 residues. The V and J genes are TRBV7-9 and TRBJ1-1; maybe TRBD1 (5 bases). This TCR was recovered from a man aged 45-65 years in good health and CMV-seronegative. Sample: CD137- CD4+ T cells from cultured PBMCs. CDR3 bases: TGTGCCAGCAGCTTAGAAGTTGGCAGGGCAGCTTTCTTT. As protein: CASSLEVGRAAFF.